This is a list of T cell receptor beta chains from one sample in a study of T cells in Graves' hyperthyroidism and ophthalmopathy. TCRdb re-called the multiplex PCR reads with MiXCR, one entry per CDR3 protein. This repertoire shows 600,000 or so distinct CDR3 sequences, about 15% found once; its top ten account for 12%. The sequenced sample was blood. These receptors were taken from a woman aged 45-59 years with Graves' ophthalmopathy. Each CDR3 is given with its conserved first and last residue. D genes are given only for firm matches. Not every row has a clone size; where given, it reads once, few, many or a size class.

CDR3 DNA,CDR3 protein,J gene,D gene,clone size,V gene
TGTGCCAGCAGTTATCAGGGACTAGTCCTGGGCACCGGGGAGCTGTTTTTT,CASSYQGLVLGTGELFF,TRBJ2-2,TRBD2,-,TRBV6-2/TRBV6-3
TGTGCCAGCAGCTTAGATGCGGGGGGCAGGGAAAAACTGTTTTTT,CASSLDAGGREKLFF,TRBJ1-4,-,few,TRBV7-9
TGTGCCAGCAGCATACTAGCGGCAGATACGCAGTATTTT,CASSILAADTQYF,TRBJ2-3,TRBD2,many,TRBV7-3
TGTGCCAGCAGCCCCCGCGGGACAGGACCCTACGAGCAGTACTTC,CASSPRGTGPYEQYF,TRBJ2-7,TRBD1,many,TRBV7-9
TGCGCCAGCAGTAGGCAGACTGGGGCCAACGTCCTGACTTTC,CASSRQTGANVLTF,TRBJ2-6,-,-,TRBV5-1
TGCAGCGTCGTTCAGGGGACGCTAAGGATCTCCTACAATGAGCAGTTCTTC,CSVVQGTLRISYNEQFF,TRBJ2-1,-,-,TRBV29-1
TGTGCCAGCAGCTTGCGGACAGGGGCTGCCTACGAGCAGTACTTC,CASSLRTGAAYEQYF,TRBJ2-7,TRBD1,many,TRBV7-2
TGTGCCAGCAGCTTAGAACGGGGGACCTCCTACGAGCAGTACTTC,CASSLERGTSYEQYF,TRBJ2-7,-,-,TRBV7-8
TGTGCCAGTAAGGAGGGGAGCTATGGCTACACCTTC,CASKEGSYGYTF,TRBJ1-2,-,few,TRBV19
TGTGCCAGCAGTGAGGGGACAGGGTTTTCCTACGAGCAGTACTTC,CASSEGTGFSYEQYF,TRBJ2-7,TRBD1,many,TRBV2
TGTGCCAGCAGCCAGGGAAGAGTGGAGCTGTTTTTT,CASSQGRVELFF,TRBJ2-2,-,many,TRBV3-1
TGTGCCAGCAGCGTCCCAGCTCACGGGGCTGAAGCTTTCTTT,CASSVPAHGAEAFF,TRBJ1-1,-,many,TRBV7-9
TGTGCCAGCAGGGGACTAGCAGGGAGACAAGAGACCCAGTACTTC,CASRGLAGRQETQYF,TRBJ2-5,TRBD2,many,TRBV2